What follows are 5 T cell receptor beta chains derived from one specimen sequenced in a study of CD8 T cells in ankylosing spondylitis. These receptors lack a known antigen. Whole-study findings and limits: Blood of patients with ankylosing spondylitis appeared to be characterized by a TCR beta motif of 8 or 9 highly homologous variants.

From the 5' RACE reads, TCRdb called clonotypes with MiXCR, one entry per CDR3 protein. The repertoire holds over 450,000 distinct CDR3 sequences, with approximately 12% as singletons. Sequenced: blood, either unsorted or a sorted T cell fraction (not recorded which). Receptors were obtained from a male donor with ankylosing spondylitis.

This clonotype was seen repeatedly, ten times or more. The rearrangement joins TRBV20-1 to TRBJ2-5, with D tentatively TRBD1 or TRBD2 (6 bases each). Germline V gene sequence: CDR1 DFQATT, CDR2 SNEGSKA (reference sequence). This CDR3 is built from 10 residues. CDR3 sequence (DNA): TGCAGCTTAGGGGGGGAGACCCAGTACTTC. This codes for CSLGGETQYF.

Here the CDR3 DNA reads TGTGCCAGTAGTCTAGGACACAGGGAGGGCACTGAAGCTTTCTTT. Amino acids: CASSLGHREGTEAFF. The J gene is TRBJ1-1, the V gene TRBV19; D perhaps matches TRBD1 (6 bases). There are 15 residues in the CDR3. Germline CDR1 and CDR2: LNHDA and SQIVND (reference sequence). Trimming removed 5 bases from V and 4 bases from J, with 17 bases in between.

This clonotype has just a few counts. The J gene is TRBJ1-2, the V gene TRBV11-2; TRBD1 is a possible D gene (5 bases). Germline CDR1 is SGHAT and CDR2 is FQNNGV. This CDR3 has 14 amino acids. Trimming stripped 0 bases from V and 6 bases from J, with 11 bases between. The CDR3 protein is CASSLEAGSDGYTF. DNA for the CDR3: TGTGCCAGCAGCTTAGAGGCAGGGTCGGATGGCTACACCTTC.

The table lists this clonotype with a few counts. The V and J genes are TRBV11-3 and TRBJ2-1; D may be TRBD1 (5 bases). Trimming stripped 7 bases from V and 8 bases from J, with 15 bases between. Germline V gives CDR1 SGHNT, CDR2 YENEEA. The CDR3 is 13 residues long. The CDR3 region is CASTTDRQDEQFF. CDR3 coding DNA: TGTGCCAGCACGACAGATCGGCAAGATGAGCAGTTCTTC.

This clonotype was counted between two and nine times. This chain uses TRBV5-1 with TRBJ2-5; D possibly corresponds to TRBD1 (5 bases). CDR3 size: 15 residues. Trimming shortened V by 2 bases and J by 5 bases, and 16 bases separated the two germline ends. Germline V CDR1 and CDR2: SGHRS, YFSETQ. CDR3 nucleotides: TGCGCCAGCAGCTTCAATGGGGCGGTTGGGGAGACCCAGTACTTC. Protein product: CASSFNGAVGETQYF.